This T cell receptor (beta chain) was sequenced during a study of brain T cells in children with intractable seizures (dated by TCRdb to the early 2020s). With respect to the entire study: Resected brain tissue from 53 pediatric epilepsy surgery cases was initially screened for immune gene transcripts with a NanoString immunology panel. Of the 12 selected surgery cases, pre-surgery blood was also sequenced for eight, so four had brain tissue only.

The immunoSEQ assay was used to generate TCR beta chain sequences from genomic DNA. The published analysis was carried out like this. CDR3 sequences that did not begin with the conserved framework cysteine at position 104 were removed by hand. Clonality was calculated as one minus the normalized Shannon's Diversity Index, with values ranging from 0 (maximal diversity) to 1 (oligoclonal). Differences in the frequency of the same CDR3 between samples, such as brain versus blood, were assessed with chi-squared comparison-of-proportions tests. Public clonotypes were identified by searching immuneACCESS, and similarity to known antiviral clonotypes was assessed with the VDJdb browser. TCRdb took this table from immuneACCESS and kept in-frame rearrangements with V and J called. Such tables lack part of the clones; where checked against another copy, unresolved V genes explain under half of the gap, and the rest is unexplained. V and J calls and clone size are given by that table; D and trimming were obtained from the DNA. For this sample the table gives 340,000 or so clones, of which 93% were detected only once. The ten biggest clones cover about 5.8% of the sample.

To note about this clone: Its antigen specificity is not known. Within one base of it there is no much larger clone, and no base qualities were kept.

The paper as a whole reports these results and caveats: Because sequencing depth was different between pre-surgery and post-surgery blood, clones absent from the pre-surgery sample may reflect undersampling. Viral specificity was inferred only from CDR3 sequence similarity, and patients' HCMV serostatus was unknown.

Explained via the paper, the time point label denotes: blood from clinic visit 5 months post-surgery; TSC patient then seizure free. The surgery cases showing the highest brain T cell transcript signatures were chosen for TCR beta chain sequencing of brain tissue and, when available, of blood. Before surgery, patients had received at least one anti-epileptic drug. The TCR-sequenced patients were children whose drug-resistant epilepsy was caused by tuberous sclerosis complex, focal cortical dysplasia, Rasmussen encephalitis or hemimegalencephaly. The Monarch genomic DNA purification kit was used to extract bulk genomic DNA from unsorted brain tissue and from whole blood. CDR1 and CDR2 (ENHRY, SYGVKD) derive from the germline V gene. The junction shows trimming of 2 bases on V and 2 bases on J, plus 7 bases between the germline ends. There are 14 amino acids in the CDR3, from cysteine to phenylalanine inclusive. The entry retains the CDR3 DNA only, 42 bases that are in frame from base 1.

This TCR derives from a boy under two years old with tuberous sclerosis and intractable seizures. The chain was built from TRBV10-3 and TRBJ2-1; a weak D assignment points to TRBD2 (5 bases agree). Sequencing used peripheral blood, obtained roughly 5 months after surgery. CDR3 region: CAISERRAYNEQFF. The nucleotides are TGTGCCATCAGTGAGCGGCGGGCCTACAATGAGCAGTTCTTC.